The rows below give T cell receptor beta chains drawn from one sample of a study of Graves' ophthalmopathy and Graves' hyperthyroidism. MiXCR was run by TCRdb on the multiplex PCR reads, yielding one entry per CDR3 protein. In the table there are about 620,000 distinct CDR3 sequences, approximately 21% of which are singletons. The material sequenced was peripheral blood. Receptors were obtained from a woman aged 18-35 years with stable Graves' hyperthyroidism. Some clones in this sample may be carry-over from other donors' samples. CDR3s include the opening cysteine and the closing phenylalanine or tryptophan. A D gene is named only where the DNA matches it firmly. Some rows mark clone size as missing; the rest say once, few, many or name a class of expanded clone.

D: TRBD1
J: TRBJ1-1
size: few
length: 15
V: TRBV12-3/TRBV12-4
CDR3: CASKIQGTKNTEAFF
DNA: TGTGCCAGCAAAATACAGGGGACGAAGAACACTGAAGCTTTCTTT

D: TRBD1
J: TRBJ2-6
size: NA
length: 16
V: TRBV7-8
CDR3: CASSTTGPHGANVLTF
DNA: TGTGCCAGCAGCACGACAGGGCCGCATGGGGCCAACGTCCTGACTTTC

D: TRBD1
J: TRBJ1-2
size: many
length: 13
V: TRBV6-2/TRBV6-3
CDR3: CASRAGTGGADTF
DNA: TGTGCCAGCAGGGCCGGGACAGGGGGCGCAGACACCTTC

D: NA
J: TRBJ1-1
size: many
length: 12
V: TRBV5-1
CDR3: CASSFKGSEAFF
DNA: TGCGCCAGCAGCTTCAAGGGATCTGAAGCTTTCTTT

D: NA
J: TRBJ2-7
size: many
length: 14
V: TRBV7-2
CDR3: CASSLYQASYEQYF
DNA: TGTGCCAGCAGCTTGTATCAGGCCTCCTACGAGCAGTACTTC

D: NA
J: TRBJ2-5
size: many
length: 13
V: TRBV14
CDR3: CASRRQPKETQYF
DNA: TGTGCCAGCAGACGACAACCGAAGGAGACCCAGTACTTC

D: TRBD1
J: TRBJ1-5
size: NA
length: 17
V: TRBV28
CDR3: CASSSWDRAMGNQPQHF
DNA: TGTGCCAGCAGTTCCTGGGACAGGGCGATGGGCAATCAGCCCCAGCATTTT

D: NA
J: TRBJ1-1
size: few
length: 11
V: TRBV6-5
CDR3: CASSNNGGAFF
DNA: TGTGCCAGCAGTAACAATGGGGGAGCTTTCTTT

D: NA
J: TRBJ1-2
size: many
length: 13
V: TRBV6-1
CDR3: CASSEIDGFGYTF
DNA: TGTGCCAGCAGTGAAATCGACGGCTTCGGCTACACCTTC

D: NA
J: TRBJ1-6
size: NA
length: 15
V: TRBV6-1
CDR3: CASSPLWGGNSPLHF
DNA: TGTGCCAGCAGCCCCCTCTGGGGAGGTAATTCACCCCTCCACTTT

D: NA
J: TRBJ1-5
size: once
length: 15
V: TRBV6-2/TRBV6-3
CDR3: CASSYWEEFNQPQHF
DNA: TGTGCCAGCAGTTACTGGGAGGAATTCAATCAGCCCCAGCATTTT

D: NA
J: TRBJ2-2
size: NA
length: 14
V: TRBV18
CDR3: CASSAASEFGELFF
DNA: TGTGCCAGCTCAGCTGCGTCTGAGTTCGGGGAGCTGTTTTTT

D: NA
J: TRBJ1-1
size: many
length: 14
V: TRBV7-2
CDR3: CASSPPIRNTEAFF
DNA: TGTGCCAGCAGCCCCCCCATACGGAACACTGAAGCTTTCTTT

D: NA
J: TRBJ1-1
size: NA
length: 15
V: TRBV6-1
CDR3: CASSHEGFGDTEAFF
DNA: TGTGCCAGCAGCCACGAGGGGTTCGGGGACACTGAAGCTTTCTTT

D: NA
J: TRBJ1-1
size: many
length: 15
V: TRBV10-3
CDR3: CAISEGGAWGTEAFF
DNA: TGTGCCATCAGTGAGGGTGGGGCGTGGGGCACTGAAGCTTTCTTT

D: NA
J: TRBJ1-1
size: NA
length: 14
V: TRBV6-5
CDR3: CASSYTRENTEAFF
DNA: TGTGCCAGCAGTTATACACGGGAGAACACTGAAGCTTTCTTT

D: NA
J: TRBJ2-7
size: once
length: 12
V: TRBV7-2
CDR3: CASSRRTRGQYF
DNA: TGTGCCAGCAGCCGGAGGACTCGAGGGCAGTACTTC

D: NA
J: TRBJ1-2
size: many
length: 16
V: TRBV20-1
CDR3: CSARDPRAPKGYGYTF
DNA: TGCAGTGCTAGAGACCCGAGGGCACCCAAGGGCTATGGCTACACCTTC

D: TRBD1
J: TRBJ2-5
size: few
length: 14
V: TRBV5-1
CDR3: CASSPGTGIEAQYF
DNA: TGCGCCAGCAGCCCTGGGACAGGGATAGAGGCCCAGTACTTC

D: NA
J: TRBJ1-5
size: NA
length: 15
V: TRBV28
CDR3: CASRPWGAFNQPQHF
DNA: TGTGCCAGCAGGCCCTGGGGAGCCTTCAATCAGCCCCAGCATTTT

D: NA
J: TRBJ1-1
size: NA
length: 15
V: TRBV27
CDR3: CASTDGGASNTEAFF
DNA: TGTGCCAGCACCGATGGGGGGGCTTCGAACACTGAAGCTTTCTTT